These T cell receptor beta chains were read from a single sample in a study of Ad26.COV2.S vaccination and SARS-CoV-2 variants. Sequenced by immunoSEQ multiplex PCR; TCRdb stores in-frame clones only, minus some. The data hold 350,000 to 500,000 clones, with roughly 87% observed a single time. Sequenced here: peripheral blood, sampled in a trial of Ad26.COV2.S vaccine versus placebo. Receptor source: a person aged 18-65 years who received the Ad26.COV2.S COVID-19 vaccine or a placebo. The CDR3 runs from the conserved cysteine through the conserved F or W.

j_call: TRBJ2-2; v_call: TRBV19; cdr3_aa: CASSMILAGGPDTGELFF
j_call: TRBJ2-7; v_call: TRBV2; cdr3_aa: CASRGLTGLTYEQYF
j_call: TRBJ1-1; v_call: TRBV28; cdr3_aa: CASHWGDMNTEAFF
j_call: TRBJ1-1; v_call: TRBV11-2; cdr3_aa: CASSRQGRTEAFF
j_call: TRBJ1-4; v_call: TRBV10-3; cdr3_aa: CAISESGDEKLFF
j_call: TRBJ2-1; v_call: TRBV6-2/TRBV6-3; cdr3_aa: CASSRPGQGYNEQFF
j_call: TRBJ2-2; v_call: TRBV19; cdr3_aa: CASSNWRTKNTGELFF
j_call: TRBJ1-5; v_call: TRBV7-2; cdr3_aa: CASSYSGGNQPQHF
j_call: TRBJ2-7; v_call: TRBV7-2; cdr3_aa: CASSSGTSAYEQYF
j_call: TRBJ2-1; v_call: TRBV7-3; cdr3_aa: CASSYDRGSYNEQFF
j_call: TRBJ1-2; v_call: TRBV7-3; cdr3_aa: CASSSGQGRGYTF
j_call: TRBJ2-3; v_call: TRBV2; cdr3_aa: CASTVDGSTDTQYF
j_call: TRBJ2-1; v_call: TRBV5-1; cdr3_aa: CASSPPGLAGVLQFF
j_call: TRBJ2-1; v_call: TRBV3-1/TRBV3-2; cdr3_aa: CASSPHGGGNEQFF
j_call: TRBJ2-1; v_call: TRBV5-6; cdr3_aa: CASSRALAGVYNEQFF
j_call: TRBJ1-3; v_call: TRBV7-9; cdr3_aa: CASSLNGGPYYF